These 21 T cell receptor beta chains came from one sample sequenced in a study of cytomegalovirus exposure and HLA in healthy donors. PCR primers comprised 60 Vbeta and 13 Jbeta primers. TCRdb's copy holds only in-frame clones and misses some; the assay was immunoSEQ multiplex PCR. The sample consists of just under 70,000 clones, 80% to 90% of them appearing once. The specimen was PBMCs. These TCRs come from a human donor in good health.

The chain joins TRBV19 to TRBJ2-2, with D perhaps TRBD1 (6 bases). This CDR3 spans 15 amino acids. Trimming pared 5 bases from V and 2 bases from J, leaving 12 bases between. CDR1 LNHDA and CDR2 SQIVND come from the germline V gene (reference sequence). CDR3 region: CASSPVRGNTGELFF. DNA of the CDR3: TGTGCCAGTAGTCCTGTCAGGGGTAACACCGGGGAGCTGTTTTTT.

V gene TRBV19 combines with J gene TRBJ2-7, with D possibly being TRBD1 (6 bases). CDR3 length equals 13 residues. Germline assignment: CDR1 LNHDA and CDR2 SQIVND (reference sequence). The ends were cut back, 7 bases at V and 2 bases at J, with 12 bases in the middle. The CDR3 DNA is TGTGCCAGTACCCGACAGGTTACCTACGAGCAGTACTTC. Protein product: CASTRQVTYEQYF.

The V call is TRBV28, the J call TRBJ1-5; the match to TRBD1 covers 9 bases. The CDR3 is made up of 14 amino acids. CDR1 MDHEN and CDR2 SYDVKM come from the germline V gene. V gave up 3 bases and J gave up 7 bases; unmatched junction bases: 4. DNA of the CDR3: TGTGCCAGCAGTTTGATGACAGGGGGACAGCCCCAGCATTTT. This gives the protein CASSLMTGGQPQHF.

The table lists this clone with a count of one. This rearrangement joins TRBV7-2 to TRBJ2-7, with 10 bases matching TRBD1. V lost 6 bases and J lost 1; bases outside the gene matches: 3. Per the germline V gene, CDR1 is SGHTA and CDR2 is FQGNSA. The CDR3 has 14 amino acids. The CDR3 here is CASRPGQGSYEQYF. In DNA, the CDR3 is TGTGCCAGCAGACCGGGACAGGGGTCCTACGAGCAGTACTTC.

This sequence joins TRBV5-1 and TRBJ2-1, with 13 bases aligning to TRBD2. The germline V gene encodes CDR1 SGHRS and CDR2 YFSETQ. The V gene end was trimmed by 0 bases and the J gene end by 9 bases; junction bases not matched to a gene: 6. The CDR3 contains 16 residues. CDR3 in DNA: TGCGCCAGCAGCTTGGTCGGACTAGCGGGGGCGGTTGAGCAGTTCTTC. Amino acid sequence: CASSLVGLAGAVEQFF.

The chain carries TRBV5-6 and TRBJ1-5; a weak D match, TRBD1 (6 bases). V lost 10 bases and J lost 0, with 23 bases in between. The CDR3 is made up of 17 amino acids. The germline V gene has CDR1 SGHDT and CDR2 YYEEEE. The CDR3 DNA sequence: TGTGCCTCAGCGGCGGGAGACCAGGGGCATAGCAATCAGCCCCAGCATTTT. Its translation is CASAAGDQGHSNQPQHF.

The rearrangement uses TRBV7-6 and TRBJ2-1; possibly TRBD2 for D (5 bases). Germline lookup yields CDR1 SGHVS and CDR2 FNYEAQ. The CDR3 runs 14 residues. V lost 5 bases and J lost 5, with 13 bases in between. The CDR3 bases are TGTGCCAGCAGCAGACCCGGGAACCACAATGAGCAGTTCTTC. It codes for CASSRPGNHNEQFF.

The CDR3 DNA reads as TGTGCCAGCAGCGCCCGAGGCAGGGGTACGGATGAGCAGTTCTTC. Translation: CASSARGRGTDEQFF. The chain links TRBV9 to TRBJ2-1, with D maybe TRBD1 (6 bases). CDR1 and CDR2 from the germline V gene are SGDLS and YYNGEE. V was clipped by 3 bases and J by 8 bases, with 18 bases between them. The CDR3 length is 15 residues.

The rearrangement joins TRBV23-1 to TRBJ2-1; 9 bases match TRBD2. TRBV23-1 is reported as an ORF; its role is uncertain. The length of the CDR3 is 17 residues. Trimming cost V 0 bases and J 5 bases; bases outside gene matches: 8. The CDR3 here is CASSQSTGTSLDNEQFF. CDR3 sequence (DNA): TGCGCCAGCAGTCAATCAACGGGGACTAGCCTCGACAATGAGCAGTTCTTC.

V is TRBV7-2 and J is TRBJ2-1, with TRBD2 as a possible D gene (6 bases). This CDR3 region has 16 residues. Between the trimmed V and J ends, which lost 7 bases and 0 bases, there was a span of 16 bases. Germline assignment: CDR1 SGHTA and CDR2 FQGNSA. CDR3 in DNA: TGTGCCAGCATGAGTATGGGCGGGGCCTCCTACAATGAGCAGTTCTTC. Translating gives CASMSMGGASYNEQFF. The full variable domain, with the rest looked up from reference TRBV7-2 and TRBJ2-1, is GAGVSQSPSNKVTEKGKDVELRCDPISGHTALYWYRQSLGQGLEFLIYFQGNSAPDKSGLPSDRFSAERTGGSVSTLTIQRTQQEDSAVYLCASMSMGGASYNEQFFGPGTRLTVL.

The CDR3 is CASRTTSGGGETQYF. The CDR3 DNA sequence: TGTGCCAGCAGAACCACTAGCGGGGGGGGAGAGACCCAGTACTTC. The chain combines TRBV28 with TRBJ2-5; TRBD2 aligns across 13 bases. V shed 6 bases and J 4 bases; nucleotides not matched to a gene: 5. CDR3 length: 15 residues. Germline CDR1 reads MDHEN; CDR2 reads SYDVKM.

With respect to this clone: Other DNA sequences in the same sample also yield this CDR3. The V gene is TRBV19, the J gene TRBJ1-5; D is uncertain. V dropped 6 bases and J dropped 4 bases, with 13 bases sitting between them. The CDR3 is 14 residues long. CDR1 is LNHDA, CDR2 SQIVND, per germline (reference sequence). The CDR3 sequence: CASRGSTGNQPQHF. The CDR3 bases are TGTGCCAGTAGAGGGTCGACGGGGAATCAGCCCCAGCATTTT.

This clone has a handful of counts. The rearrangement uses TRBV10-3 and TRBJ1-5, with a weak D call TRBD1 (6 bases). Trimming took off 5 bases at V and 3 bases at J, with 11 bases between the two ends. CDR1 is ENHRY, CDR2 SYGVKD, per germline. The CDR3 has 14 residues. The chain's CDR3 is CAISLAGANQPQHF. The CDR3 DNA is TGTGCCATCAGTCTTGCAGGGGCCAATCAGCCCCAGCATTTT.

This chain links TRBV5-6 with TRBJ1-1; a weak D match, TRBD1 (5 bases). Per germline, CDR1 SGHDT and CDR2 YYEEEE. This CDR3 has 14 amino acids. V dropped 4 bases and J dropped 4 bases, with 14 bases sitting between them. The chain's CDR3 is CASSPGFGATEAFF. The CDR3 region has the DNA TGTGCCAGCAGCCCTGGTTTTGGGGCCACTGAAGCTTTCTTT.

V usage is TRBV4-3 and J usage is TRBJ2-3, with TRBD2 matching 7 bases. CDR1 is LGHNA, CDR2 YSLEER, per germline. The CDR3 is made up of 18 amino acids. The V segment lost 0 bases and the J segment 2 bases; nucleotides outside the gene matches: 11. CDR3 residues: CASSQDVGTTAHTDTQYF. In DNA form, the CDR3 reads TGCGCCAGCAGCCAAGATGTCGGGACTACCGCCCACACAGATACGCAGTATTTT.

The chain has TRBV7-3 and TRBJ2-7; possible D gene TRBD1, 6 bases. V dropped 6 bases and J dropped 2 bases, with 17 bases sitting between them. Germline assignment: CDR1 SGHTA and CDR2 FQGTGA. This CDR3 has 15 residues. CDR3 residues: CASSKDSLGTYEQYF. Here the CDR3 DNA reads TGTGCCAGCAGTAAGGACAGCTTAGGGACCTACGAGCAGTACTTC.

The J gene is TRBJ2-4, the V gene TRBV5-1; D is undetermined. The germline CDR1 and CDR2 sequences are SGHRS and YFSETQ. V lost 0 bases, J lost 5 bases, and 18 bases lay in between. The CDR3 is 17 amino acids. In nucleotides, the CDR3 is TGCGCCAGCAGCTTGGTCCCGGCAGGTGAACCCCAAAACATTCAGTACTTC. Translated: CASSLVPAGEPQNIQYF. Full variable domain (outside the CDR3, taken from reference TRBV5-1 and TRBJ2-4): KAGVTQTPRYLIKTRGQQVTLSCSPISGHRSVSWYQQTPGQGLQFLFEYFSETQRNKGNFPGRFSGRQFSNSRSEMNVSTLELGDSALYLCASSLVPAGEPQNIQYFGAGTRLSVL.

The chain recombines TRBV5-8 with TRBJ1-1; tentatively, D is TRBD1 (5 bases). With 4 bases removed from V and 4 bases from J, the gap between germline ends came to 17 bases. Germline values: CDR1 SGHTS, CDR2 YDEGEE. This CDR3 is 15 amino acids long. The CDR3 DNA is TGTGCCAGCAGCGGGGGGACCAGGGAGGGCACTGAAGCTTTCTTT. Encoded protein: CASSGGTREGTEAFF.

V is TRBV7-6 and J is TRBJ2-2; D is uncertain. The V gene's germline CDR1 is SGHVS and CDR2 FNYEAQ. The CDR3 contains 15 residues. Trimming shortened V by 1 base and J by 5 bases, and 11 bases separated the two germline ends. The CDR3, as DNA: TGTGCCAGCAGCTTAGAGAGAACAGCAACCGGGGAGCTGTTTTTT. Amino acid sequence: CASSLERTATGELFF.

The chain links TRBV7-9 to TRBJ2-3, with 7 nucleotides matching TRBD1. The J segment lost 4 bases and the V segment lost 4 bases, leaving 5 bases of the junction unmatched. CDR3 length: 14 residues. Germline V lookup: CDR1 SEHNR, CDR2 FQNEAQ (reference sequence). The CDR3: CASSSDRGPDTQYF. The CDR3 DNA reads as TGTGCCAGCAGCTCGGATAGGGGGCCAGATACGCAGTATTTT. The full variable domain, completed using reference TRBV7-9 and TRBJ2-3, is DTGVSQNPRHKITKRGQNVTFRCDPISEHNRLYWYRQTLGQGPEFLTYFQNEAQLEKSRLLSDRFSAERPKGSFSTLEIQRTEQGDSAMYLCASSSDRGPDTQYFGPGTRLTVL.

The chain is built from TRBV9 and TRBJ1-1; a possible D gene is TRBD1 (5 bases). Trimming pared 5 bases from V and 1 base from J, leaving 24 bases between. Germline V gene data show CDR1 as SGDLS and CDR2 as YYNGEE. This CDR3 contains 18 residues. The CDR3 DNA is TGTGCCAGCAGACACAAAAGGGAAGGGGAGGATGGGAACACTGAAGCTTTCTTT. Translation: CASRHKREGEDGNTEAFF.